This T cell receptor (beta chain) was identified during a study of cytomegalovirus exposure and HLA in healthy donors. V was shortened by 5 bases and J by 3 bases, with 10 bases between the two germline ends. Germline V gene sequence: CDR1 SQVTM, CDR2 ANQGSEA. The CDR3 runs 12 residues. The PCR ran on 60 Vbeta and 13 Jbeta primers. Assay: immunoSEQ multiplex PCR; the TCRdb copy retains only in-frame clones and omits some. Here the sample spans about 36,000 clones, about 72% being singletons. The chain couples TRBV29-1 to TRBJ2-5; D call uncertain. This TCR came from a man aged 25-40 years in good health and CMV-seronegative. Material for sequencing was PBMCs. CDR3 amino acids: CSVLVAEETQYF. CDR3 coding DNA: TGCAGCGTTCTGGTGGCGGAAGAGACCCAGTACTTC. Variable domain in full (rest from reference TRBV29-1 and TRBJ2-5): SAVISQKPSRDICQRGTSLTIQCQVDSQVTMMFWYRQQPGQSLTLIATANQGSEATYESGFVIDKFPISRPNLTFSTLTVSNMSPEDSSIYLCSVLVAEETQYFGPGTRLLVL.